Following are 10 T cell receptor beta chains from one sample sequenced in a study of control samples from healthy donors and cancer patients. Assay used: immunoSEQ multiplex PCR; TCRdb lists only in-frame clones, some missing. The repertoire consists of roughly 190,000 clones, with about 90% occurring once and the leading ten covering less than 2%. The sequenced sample consisted of blood. These receptors were taken from a man aged 30 to 39 in good health.

The chain has TRBV19 and TRBJ1-2, with D perhaps TRBD1 (6 bases). This CDR3 has 13 amino acids. CDR1 and CDR2 from the germline V gene are LNHDA and SQIVND (reference sequence). V was pared by 6 bases and J by 7 bases, with 15 bases between. This CDR3 is CASSTAGATGYTF. CDR3 sequence (DNA): TGTGCCAGTAGCACGGCAGGGGCCACTGGCTACACCTTC. Complete variable domain (other parts from reference TRBV19 and TRBJ1-2): DGGITQSPKYLFRKEGQNVTLSCEQNLNHDAMYWYRQDPGQGLRLIYYSQIVNDFQKGDIAEGYSVSREKKESFPLTVTSAQKNPTAFYLCASSTAGATGYTFGSGTRLTVV.

V is TRBV11-3 and J is TRBJ2-6; perhaps D is TRBD1 or TRBD2 (5 bases each). The CDR3 runs 13 residues. CDR1 is SGHNT, CDR2 YENEEA, per germline. Trimming took off 8 bases at V and 0 bases at J, with 5 bases between the two ends. The CDR3 sequence: CASGTSGANVLTF. The CDR3 DNA follows: TGTGCCAGCGGGACCTCTGGGGCCAACGTCCTGACTTTC.

This clone has just one count. The CDR3 DNA sequence: TGTGCCACCCAGGGGCCAGCCAAAAACATTCAGTACTTC. Its translation: CATQGPAKNIQYF. The chain recombines TRBV6-5 with TRBJ2-4; D may be TRBD1 (6 bases). V lost 10 bases, J lost 0 bases, and 10 bases lay in between. CDR3 length: 13 amino acids. Germline assignment: CDR1 MNHEY and CDR2 SVGAGI.

The chain has TRBV18 and TRBJ1-2; D remains unclear. Germline CDR1 reads KGHSH; CDR2 reads LQKENI. The ends were cut back, 1 base at V and 0 bases at J, with 9 bases in the middle. The CDR3 runs 15 residues. CDR3: CASSPRESANYGYTF. The CDR3, as DNA: TGTGCCAGCTCACCACGGGAGTCGGCTAACTATGGCTACACCTTC.

The chain is built from TRBV30 and TRBJ1-5, with a possible D match to TRBD1 (5 bases). Germline CDR1 and CDR2: GTSNPN and SVGIG (reference sequence). This CDR3 is built from 13 residues. The V gene lost 2 bases and the J gene lost 5 bases, with 10 bases spanning the gap. In DNA form, the CDR3 reads TGTGCCTGGAGTCCAGGGAACGATCAGCCCCAGCATTTT. Protein: CAWSPGNDQPQHF.

In the case of this clone: Other DNA sequences of this sample code for an identical CDR3. The V and J genes are TRBV18 and TRBJ2-7; TRBD1 is a possible D gene (5 bases). With 3 bases removed from V and 5 bases from J, the gap between germline ends came to 14 bases. Germline-derived CDR1 and CDR2 are KGHSH and LQKENI. The CDR3 extends over 14 amino acids. The CDR3 DNA sequence: TGTGCCAGCTCACCCTCCCCAGGGTTAGACGAGCAGTACTTC. Encoded protein: CASSPSPGLDEQYF.

With regard to this clone: The same CDR3 also results from other DNA sequences found in this sample. The rearrangement uses TRBV6-5 and TRBJ2-2; D gene ambiguous. CDR1 MNHEY and CDR2 SVGAGI come from the germline V gene. V lost 0 bases, J lost 1 base, and 3 bases lay in between. This CDR3 has 14 residues. The CDR3 bases are TGTGCCAGCAGTTACTCGGGGAACACCGGGGAGCTGTTTTTT. This codes for CASSYSGNTGELFF.

The V gene is TRBV30, the J gene TRBJ1-1; TRBD1 is a possible D gene (5 bases). The V gene lost 2 bases and the J gene lost 1 base, with 17 bases spanning the gap. The CDR3 has 16 residues. Germline V gene lookup returns CDR1 GTSNPN and CDR2 SVGIG (reference sequence). The CDR3 nucleotides are TGTGCCTGGAGTCCCCCGGTGACAGCAAAGAACACTGAAGCTTTCTTT. Translated: CAWSPPVTAKNTEAFF.

This chain joins TRBV5-1 and TRBJ1-1; D possibly corresponds to TRBD1 (6 bases). The CDR3 sequence is 13 residues long. V dropped 3 bases and J dropped 11 bases, with 17 bases sitting between them. Germline lookup yields CDR1 SGHRS and CDR2 YFSETQ. The CDR3 bases are TGCGCCAGCAGCTCCAAAACAGGGTTCGCCGCTTTCTTT. Residues: CASSSKTGFAAFF.

The rearrangement uses TRBV5-1 and TRBJ1-2, with TRBD1 matching over 7 bases. V shed 0 bases and J 3 bases; nucleotides not matched to a gene: 11. The CDR3 covers 17 residues. The germline V gene encodes CDR1 SGHRS and CDR2 YFSETQ. The chain's CDR3 is CASSLEGGRRGDYGYTF. CDR3 in DNA: TGCGCCAGCAGCTTGGAAGGGGGCAGGCGGGGAGACTATGGCTACACCTTC.